This T cell receptor beta chain was found in a study of Ad26.COV2.S vaccination and SARS-CoV-2 variants. Study-level findings and limits: Once vaccination had occurred, spike-specific CD8+ and CD4+ T cell responses reportedly showed substantial breadth.

The protocol was immunoSEQ multiplex PCR, while the TCRdb copy is restricted to in-frame clones and leaves out a portion. The sample includes about 440,000 clones, around 91% of them seen just once. The CDR3 totals 12 residues. Germline CDR1 is MNHEY and CDR2 is SVGAGI. V shed 8 bases and J shed 5 bases, with 9 bases lying between them. Specified treatment: some 20 received Ad26.COV2.S at low or high dose, single or two shots; roughly five received placebo; per-sample allocation not given. It was on day 63 after the first vaccine or placebo injection that samples were taken. A remark on this clone: What it recognizes is unknown.

This chain joins TRBV6-5 and TRBJ2-2, with D unclear. Here the sequenced sample was peripheral blood, taken in a trial of Ad26.COV2.S vaccine versus placebo. This TCR came from a person aged 18 to 65 who received the Ad26.COV2.S COVID-19 vaccine or a placebo. The CDR3 bases are TGTGCCAGCTATGATTTTACCGGGGAGCTGTTTTTT. Protein product: CASYDFTGELFF.